A single sample gave rise to the 9 T cell receptor beta chains below, sequenced in a study of blood T cell repertoires in COVID-19. Clones were read by immunoSEQ multiplex PCR, and TCRdb kept only the in-frame ones, dropping some. This sample has just under 35,000 clones, with 90% to 95% found just once. The sequenced sample consisted of peripheral blood. The receptors come from a man between 60 and 70 years old with active or convalescent COVID-19.

The chain links TRBV7-2 to TRBJ1-3; D gene ambiguous. V was pared by 2 bases and J by 0 bases, with 14 bases between. Germline CDR1 is SGHTA and CDR2 is FQGNSA. The CDR3 spans 17 residues. The CDR3 nucleotides are TGTGCCAGCAGCTTAAACGCTCCCCTGAGCTCTGGAAACACCATATATTTT. Amino acids: CASSLNAPLSSGNTIYF.

The J gene is TRBJ1-6, the V gene TRBV5-1; perhaps TRBD1 as D (6 bases). From germline, CDR1 is SGHRS and CDR2 YFSETQ. CDR3 length: 15 amino acids. Trimming removed 0 bases at V and 7 bases at J, with 11 bases between. CDR3 DNA: TGCGCCAGCAGCTTGGACAGGGTGGGGAATTCACCCCTCCACTTT. It specifies CASSLDRVGNSPLHF.

This clone came up a few times. J is TRBJ2-5 and V is TRBV19; 8 bases are a match to TRBD2. Unmatched junction bases numbered 6, after V lost 2 bases and J lost 4 bases. Per germline, CDR1 LNHDA and CDR2 SQIVND (reference sequence). The CDR3 runs 15 residues. CDR3 DNA sequence: TGTGCCAGTAGTATAAAGGGACTAGTAGGAGAGACCCAGTACTTC. Translated: CASSIKGLVGETQYF.

The chain carries TRBV5-4 and TRBJ2-5, with D possibly matching TRBD2 (5 bases). The CDR3 contains 16 residues. Trimming removed 1 base from V and 0 bases from J, with 13 bases in between. CDR1 and CDR2 (germline): SGHNT, YYREEE (reference sequence). CDR3: CASSLFTRTYQETQYF. CDR3 bases: TGTGCCAGCAGCTTGTTCACTAGGACGTACCAAGAGACCCAGTACTTC.

This rearrangement joins TRBV6-2 or TRBV6-3 to TRBJ2-7; D possibly corresponds to TRBD1 (6 bases). The CDR3 totals 18 residues. V lost 5 bases to trimming and J lost 0 bases, with 23 bases between them. Germline CDR1 is MNHEY and CDR2 is SVGEGT. CDR3 amino acids: CASSRIGQTIQSSYEQYF. DNA for the CDR3: TGTGCCAGCAGTCGGATCGGACAGACTATCCAAAGCTCCTACGAGCAGTACTTC.

The CDR3 DNA reads as TGTGCCACCAGCAGAGACAGTCTGGAGACCCAGTACTTC. Translating it yields CATSRDSLETQYF. V and J are TRBV15 and TRBJ2-5; no definite D call. V shed 0 bases and J shed 5 bases, with 7 bases lying between them. Germline values: CDR1 LNHNV, CDR2 YYDKDF (reference sequence). This CDR3 is built from 13 residues.

The rearrangement uses TRBV18 and TRBJ1-1; D gene unclear. Trimming left V 2 bases short and J 0 bases short, with 16 bases between. The CDR3 loop spans 17 amino acids. The germline V gene encodes CDR1 KGHSH and CDR2 LQKENI. Written as DNA, the CDR3 is TGTGCCAGCTCACCAACGCCGCTATACTTTTTGAACACTGAAGCTTTCTTT. As protein: CASSPTPLYFLNTEAFF.

The chain is built from TRBV28 and TRBJ2-7; D may be TRBD2 (7 bases). CDR3 length: 14 residues. Deletions cut 5 bases from V and 5 bases from J, with 16 bases between. Looked up from germline, CDR1 is MDHEN and CDR2 is SYDVKM. The CDR3 here is CASSISLGGDEQYF. The DNA for the CDR3 is TGTGCCAGCAGTATCTCCCTAGGGGGGGACGAGCAGTACTTC.

This clone was counted between two and nine times. The chain is built from TRBV7-2 and TRBJ1-2, with 8 nucleotides matching TRBD1. The length of the CDR3 is 17 residues. Trimming at V came to 4 bases and at J to 0 bases, leaving 10 bases not matched to a gene. Germline assignment: CDR1 SGHTA and CDR2 FQGNSA. CDR3 in DNA: TGTGCCAGCAGCTACACTCCTAGGACAGGGACTAACTATGGCTACACCTTC. Protein product: CASSYTPRTGTNYGYTF.